These 10 T cell receptor beta chains came from one sample sequenced in a study of blood T cell repertoires in COVID-19. Using immunoSEQ multiplex PCR, the repertoire was profiled, and TCRdb retains in-frame clones only, with some absent. In the table there are about 300,000 clones, 86% of which are singletons. Sequenced input: PBMCs or T cells enriched from blood (not recorded which). These receptors were collected from a woman under 30 who had recovered from COVID-19.

The chain links TRBV11-1 to TRBJ1-2; 7 bases line up with TRBD1. The J segment lost 5 bases and the V segment lost 6 bases, leaving 9 bases of the junction unmatched. In germline, CDR1 is SGHAT, CDR2 FQDESV (reference sequence). The CDR3 spans 14 residues. Here the CDR3 reads CASSIPGQQYGYTF. CDR3 in DNA: TGTGCCAGCAGTATACCGGGACAGCAGTATGGCTACACCTTC.

The V gene is TRBV28, the J gene TRBJ1-2; D perhaps matches TRBD1 (5 bases). This CDR3 is built from 15 residues. Germline CDR1 reads MDHEN; CDR2 reads SYDVKM. Trimming pared 2 bases from V and 4 bases from J, leaving 14 bases between. The CDR3 DNA sequence: TGTGCCAGCAGTTTAGGAGGGACCTCGGCCTATGGCTACACCTTC. Translating it yields CASSLGGTSAYGYTF.

V and J are TRBV27 and TRBJ1-4; tentatively, D is TRBD1 (6 bases). Germline lookup yields CDR1 MNHEY and CDR2 SMNVEV (reference sequence). This CDR3 has 15 amino acids. Between the trimmed V and J ends, which lost 5 bases and 7 bases, there was a span of 17 bases. CDR3 region: CASSPGAPQGEKLFF. CDR3 in DNA: TGTGCCAGCAGTCCAGGGGCCCCACAGGGTGAAAAACTGTTTTTT.

This chain uses TRBV27 with TRBJ1-6; 7 nucleotides agree with TRBD1. The length of the CDR3 is 15 residues. The trim removed 5 bases at V and 10 bases at J, leaving 11 bases unmatched. Germline CDR1 is MNHEY and CDR2 is SMNVEV (reference sequence). The chain's CDR3 is CASSRSDRVRSPLHF. DNA of the CDR3: TGTGCCAGCAGTCGGAGTGACAGGGTACGGTCACCCCTCCACTTT.

CDR3 DNA: TGTGCCAGCAGTTACTTACCGGGACAGGGCACCGGGGAGCTGTTTTTT. It encodes CASSYLPGQGTGELFF. The rearrangement uses TRBV6-5 and TRBJ2-2; 9 bases agree with TRBD1. CDR1 MNHEY and CDR2 SVGAGI come from the germline V gene. V gave up 1 base and J gave up 4 bases; unmatched junction bases: 4. This CDR3 has 16 residues.

J is TRBJ2-1 and V is TRBV9, with D maybe TRBD2 (5 bases). The CDR3 contains 14 residues. Per germline, CDR1 SGDLS and CDR2 YYNGEE. Trimming stripped 3 bases from V and 9 bases from J, with 16 bases between. CDR3: CASSERRLLGEQFF. In DNA, the CDR3 is TGTGCCAGCAGCGAGCGGAGACTCCTCGGTGAGCAGTTCTTC.

This clone has just one count. The V and J genes are TRBV18 and TRBJ2-7; 8 bases are a match to TRBD1. Trimming removed 5 bases from V and 1 base from J; junction bases left unmatched: 13. Per germline, CDR1 KGHSH and CDR2 LQKENI. The CDR3 runs 17 residues. Written as DNA, the CDR3 is TGTGCCAGCTCATCTACCGGGGGACAGGCACTATCCTACGAGCAGTACTTC. As protein: CASSSTGGQALSYEQYF.

This clone was recorded once. This chain joins TRBV7-9 and TRBJ2-1; 10 bases align to TRBD1. CDR1 is SEHNR, CDR2 FQNEAQ, per germline (reference sequence). The CDR3 has 15 amino acids. V lost 5 bases, J lost 9 bases, and 10 bases stayed unmatched. The DNA of the CDR3 is TGTGCCAGCAGCCAAACGACAGGGGGCGAAGGTGAGCAGTTCTTC. This sequence encodes CASSQTTGGEGEQFF.

V and J are TRBV21-1 and TRBJ1-2. TRBV21-1 is assigned pseudogene status. The CDR3 is 14 residues long. CDR3 coding DNA: TGTGCCAGCAGCAAAGTGTGGGGGGGCTATGGCTACACCTTC. As protein: CASSKVWGGYGYTF.

The gene calls are TRBV9 and TRBJ2-4; the match to TRBD1 covers 7 bases. Trimming took 0 bases from V and 0 from J; bases not matched to a gene: 6. The CDR3 contains 17 residues. Germline CDR1 reads SGDLS; CDR2 reads YYNGEE. As DNA, the CDR3 is TGTGCCAGCAGCGTAGGAGGGGGCGGACTAGCCAAAAACATTCAGTACTTC. Amino acid sequence: CASSVGGGGLAKNIQYF.